These 8 T cell receptor beta chains originate from one sample sequenced in a study of blood T cell repertoires in COVID-19. Using immunoSEQ multiplex PCR, the repertoire was profiled, and TCRdb retains in-frame clones only, with some absent. The data contain approximately 85,000 clones, roughly 90% of them singletons. The material sequenced was peripheral blood. These receptors came from a woman between 45 and 65 years old with active or convalescent COVID-19.

This chain uses TRBV19 with TRBJ2-1; 9 positions agree with TRBD1. This CDR3 has 15 residues. CDR1 LNHDA and CDR2 SQIVND come from the germline V gene (reference sequence). J lost 7 bases, V lost 6 bases, and 10 bases had no gene match. CDR3: CASRGGQGGWNEQFF. As DNA, the CDR3 is TGTGCCAGTAGGGGGGGACAGGGCGGTTGGAATGAGCAGTTCTTC.

V gene TRBV7-3 combines with J gene TRBJ2-5; a weak D match, TRBD1 (6 bases). V lost 5 bases and J 7 bases, leaving 17 bases between the germline ends. Germline V gene lookup returns CDR1 SGHTA and CDR2 FQGTGA. The CDR3 is 14 residues long. Here the CDR3 reads CASSAPDSAGTQYF. In nucleotides, the CDR3 is TGTGCCAGCAGCGCCCCGGACAGCGCCGGGACCCAGTACTTC.

The J gene is TRBJ2-4, the V gene TRBV2; 8 nucleotides agree with TRBD1. Germline CDR1 SNHLY, CDR2 FYNNEI. The CDR3 consists of 15 residues. V lost 6 bases and J lost 3; bases outside the gene matches: 7. In DNA, the CDR3 is TGTGCCAGCAGGCGTAACAGGGGGGACAAAAACATTCAGTACTTC. Translation: CASRRNRGDKNIQYF.

The V call is TRBV6-4, the J call TRBJ2-7, with TRBD1 matching 10 bases. The V and J ends lost 5 bases and 5 bases, in that order; junction bases with no gene match: 6. Germline V gene data show CDR1 as MRHNA and CDR2 as SNTAGT. CDR3 length: 14 amino acids. CDR3 nucleotide sequence: TGTGCCAGCAGTCCGACAGGGGGCCTCGACGAGCAGTACTTC. Protein sequence: CASSPTGGLDEQYF.

In this sample, this clone turned up once. The chain uses TRBV11-3 and TRBJ2-3, with 8 nucleotides matching TRBD1. Germline CDR1 SGHNT, CDR2 YENEEA. V gave up 2 bases and J gave up 0 bases; unmatched junction bases: 7. The CDR3 sequence is 17 residues long. The CDR3 bases are TGTGCCAGCAGCTTAAAACGAGGGACAGGTAGCACAGATACGCAGTATTTT. Translating gives CASSLKRGTGSTDTQYF. Based on the CDR3 plus reference TRBV11-3 and TRBJ2-3, the full variable domain is EAGVVQSPRYKIIEKKQPVAFWCNPISGHNTLYWYLQNLGQGPELLIRYENEEAVDDSQLPKDRFSAERLKGVDSTLKIQPAELGDSAVYLCASSLKRGTGSTDTQYFGPGTRLTVL.

This chain connects TRBV3-1 (or the pseudogene TRBV3-2) to TRBJ2-4; D perhaps matches TRBD1 (7 bases). This CDR3 is 16 amino acids long. CDR1 LGHDT and CDR2 YNNKEL come from the germline V gene (reference sequence). The V gene lost 4 bases and the J gene lost 0 bases, with 13 bases spanning the gap. The CDR3 is CASSPRQGLAKNIQYF. The CDR3 bases are TGTGCCAGCAGCCCTCGACAGGGACTAGCCAAAAACATTCAGTACTTC.

The chain couples TRBV30 to TRBJ2-5, with 7 bases fitting TRBD1. V lost 3 bases and J lost 5; bases outside the gene matches: 9. The CDR3 totals 14 residues. Germline CDR1 GTSNPN, CDR2 SVGIG (reference sequence). CDR3: CAWRLRQGWETQYF. The DNA for the CDR3 is TGTGCCTGGAGACTTAGACAGGGCTGGGAGACCCAGTACTTC.

J is TRBJ1-2 and V is TRBV25-1, with a tentative D call TRBD1 (6 bases). Germline V gives CDR1 MGHDK, CDR2 SYGVNS. This CDR3 comprises 14 residues. V gave up 4 bases and J gave up 1 base, with 10 bases separating them. CDR3 amino acids: CASSGGGDNYGYTF. In DNA, the CDR3 is TGTGCCAGCAGTGGAGGGGGTGATAACTATGGCTACACCTTC.